Described below is a single TCR beta chain sequence and its context. The data were obtained in a study of T cell changes during pregnancy in multiple sclerosis. Deletions cut 1 base from V and 2 bases from J, with 14 bases between. This CDR3 is 16 amino acids long. CDR1 SGHDT and CDR2 YYEEEE come from the germline V gene. Sequencing was performed with immunoSEQ multiplex PCR; in TCRdb, only in-frame clones are kept and a portion is missing. The sample shows under 50,000 clones, 92% of them seen only once. The chain employs TRBV5-6 and TRBJ2-3; perhaps TRBD1 as D (6 bases). This material consisted of CD8+ T cells from peripheral blood mononuclear cells, taken in the third trimester of pregnancy. This clonotype originated in a female donor with multiple sclerosis, enrolled in a pregnancy study. CDR3 sequence reads: CASSLLLAGVTDTQYF. Here the CDR3 DNA reads TGTGCCAGCAGCTTGTTGTTGGCAGGGGTCACAGATACGCAGTATTTT.